This TCR beta chain appears in the sequencing data of a study of T cell clonotyping in hematopoietic cell transplantation. Time point described: recipient sample about 28 days before transplant, after cytoreduction. Clones were sequenced by immunoSEQ multiplex PCR, and TCRdb holds only the in-frame ones, with some missing. This sample yields 16,000 or so clones, of which roughly 93% are seen a single time; 1.5% to 2% belongs to the top ten. The V gene lost 10 bases and the J gene lost 3 bases, with 16 bases spanning the gap. This CDR3 contains 13 residues. Germline loops: CDR1 ENHRY, CDR2 SYGVKD. The origin of this receptor is a man aged 18 to 35 with biphenotypic leukemia. Some clones in this sample may be carry-over from other donors' samples. This material consisted of peripheral blood mononuclear cells, taken before stem cell transplant. The chain carries TRBV10-3 and TRBJ2-7, with D hard to call. This CDR3 is CATNPQGGYEQYF. The CDR3 region has the DNA TGTGCCACGAACCCACAAGGTGGCTACGAGCAGTACTTC.